The present T cell receptor beta chain was sequenced within a study of Ad26.COV2.S vaccination and SARS-CoV-2 variants. Study overall: Intramuscular Ad26.COV2.S doses were given once or twice, 56 days apart.

Sequencing used immunoSEQ multiplex PCR; TCRdb keeps in-frame clones, though not all of them. This sample carries 300,000 to 400,000 clones, roughly 90% of them seen once, and the ten largest clones take around 5.5%. Per germline, CDR1 MNHNY and CDR2 SVGAGI (reference sequence). Trimming shortened V by 0 bases and J by 0 bases, and 9 bases separated the two germline ends. The CDR3 extends over 15 amino acids. Treatment: roughly 19 received Ad26.COV2.S at low or high dose, single or two shots; about 5 received placebo; per-sample allocation not given. Each sample was drawn 63 days after the first injection (of vaccine or placebo).

The sequence derives from a person aged 18-60 years who received the Ad26.COV2.S COVID-19 vaccine or a placebo. The source was peripheral blood, collected in a trial of Ad26.COV2.S vaccine versus placebo. The chain is built from TRBV6-6 and TRBJ2-7; no firm D call. CDR3 coding DNA: TGTGCCAGCAGTTACTCGTCCACAGACTCCTACGAGCAGTACTTC. Translated, it gives CASSYSSTDSYEQYF.